These 2 T cell receptor beta chains share one sample of origin, sequenced in a study of technical replicates of blood from a handful of donors. Sequencing was performed with immunoSEQ multiplex PCR; in TCRdb, only in-frame clones are kept and a portion is missing. The sample has about 82,000 clones, 96% seen once. The sequenced sample consisted of T cells isolated from PBMCs. The receptors shown here come from a human donor in good health.

The V gene is TRBV7-9, the J gene TRBJ1-2; 7 bases fit TRBD1. The CDR3 is made up of 14 amino acids. CDR1 SEHNR and CDR2 FQNEAQ come from the germline V gene (reference sequence). V lost 8 bases and J lost 2; bases outside the gene matches: 8. The CDR3 coding sequence is TGTGCCAGCCGATCAGGAGGGGGCAACTATGGCTACACCTTC. It specifies CASRSGGGNYGYTF.

The CDR3 reads CASSSPGTGRYGYTF. CDR3 DNA sequence: TGTGCCAGCAGCTCACCAGGGACAGGGCGCTATGGCTACACCTTC. The chain uses TRBV11-2 and TRBJ1-2; 9 bases are shared with TRBD1. Trimming at V came to 4 bases and at J to 4 bases, leaving 7 bases not matched to a gene. This CDR3 region has 15 residues. Germline V CDR1 and CDR2: SGHAT, FQNNGV.